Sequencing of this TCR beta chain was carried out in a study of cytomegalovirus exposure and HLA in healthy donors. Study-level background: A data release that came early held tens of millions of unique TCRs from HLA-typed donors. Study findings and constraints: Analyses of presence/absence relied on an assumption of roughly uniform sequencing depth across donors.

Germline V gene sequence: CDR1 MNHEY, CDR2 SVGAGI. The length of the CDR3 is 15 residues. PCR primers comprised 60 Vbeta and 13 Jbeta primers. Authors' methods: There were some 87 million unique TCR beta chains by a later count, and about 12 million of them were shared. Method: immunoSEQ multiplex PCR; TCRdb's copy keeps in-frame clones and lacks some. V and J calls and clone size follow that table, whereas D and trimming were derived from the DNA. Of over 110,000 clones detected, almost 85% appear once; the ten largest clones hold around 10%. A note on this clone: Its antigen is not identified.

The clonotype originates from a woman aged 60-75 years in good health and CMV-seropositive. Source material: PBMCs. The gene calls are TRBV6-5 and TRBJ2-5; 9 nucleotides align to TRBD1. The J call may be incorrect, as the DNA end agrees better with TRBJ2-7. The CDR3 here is CASSYSGTGPYEQYF. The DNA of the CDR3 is TGTGCCAGCAGTTACTCCGGGACAGGGCCCTACGAGCAGTACTTC.